Listed below are T cell receptor beta chains from one sample, sequenced in a study of shared clonotypes between healthy human individuals. Using immunoSEQ multiplex PCR, the repertoire was profiled, and TCRdb retains in-frame clones only, with some absent. The table lists around 2.1 million clones, approximately 94% of them singletons. Sequencing was done on a sample of naive CD8+ T cells from PBMCs. These receptors originate from a man aged 18 to 29 in good health. Some clones in this sample may be carry-over from other donors' samples. Both conserved end residues are part of each CDR3. The order of the fields is CDR3 length, V gene, D gene, J gene, CDR3 protein, CDR3 DNA. D genes are given only for firm matches.

cdr3_length: 14; v_call: TRBV28; d_call: TRBD1; j_call: TRBJ2-7; cdr3_aa: CASSKTGGNYEQYF; cdr3_nt: TGTGCCAGCAGTAAGACAGGGGGCAACTACGAGCAGTACTTC
cdr3_length: 14; v_call: TRBV9; d_call: TRBD2; j_call: TRBJ2-7; cdr3_aa: CASSVVAGGDEQYF; cdr3_nt: TGTGCCAGCAGCGTAGTGGCGGGAGGCGACGAGCAGTACTTC
cdr3_length: 16; v_call: TRBV7-9; d_call: .; j_call: TRBJ1-1; cdr3_aa: CASSSPTVKMNTEAFF; cdr3_nt: TGTGCCAGCAGCTCGCCGACAGTTAAAATGAACACTGAAGCTTTCTTT
cdr3_length: 17; v_call: TRBV19; d_call: .; j_call: TRBJ1-2; cdr3_aa: CASSIDLGTSNHYGYTF; cdr3_nt: TGTGCCAGTAGTATAGATCTAGGGACATCAAACCACTATGGCTACACCTTC
cdr3_length: 15; v_call: TRBV6-6; d_call: .; j_call: TRBJ2-3; cdr3_aa: CASSYLAASTDTQYF; cdr3_nt: TGTGCCAGCAGTTATTTAGCGGCTAGCACAGATACGCAGTATTTT
cdr3_length: 13; v_call: TRBV5-8; d_call: .; j_call: TRBJ1-1; cdr3_aa: CARDVGMGTEAFF; cdr3_nt: TGTGCCAGAGATGTGGGCATGGGCACTGAAGCTTTCTTT
cdr3_length: 19; v_call: TRBV27; d_call: .; j_call: TRBJ2-5; cdr3_aa: CASSLMPPSSWERQETQYF; cdr3_nt: TGTGCCAGCAGTTTAATGCCCCCTTCGTCTTGGGAGCGCCAAGAGACCCAGTACTTC
cdr3_length: 16; v_call: TRBV7-9; d_call: .; j_call: TRBJ2-2; cdr3_aa: CASSLPGLAAAGELFF; cdr3_nt: TGTGCCAGCAGCTTGCCGGGACTGGCGGCGGCCGGGGAGCTGTTTTTT
cdr3_length: 14; v_call: TRBV7-8; d_call: TRBD1; j_call: TRBJ1-2; cdr3_aa: CASSPLRTGGGYTF; cdr3_nt: TGTGCCAGCAGCCCACTCCGGACAGGGGGTGGCTACACCTTC
cdr3_length: 14; v_call: TRBV9; d_call: .; j_call: TRBJ2-7; cdr3_aa: CASSVEGQGYEQYF; cdr3_nt: TGTGCCAGCAGCGTAGAGGGCCAGGGCTACGAGCAGTACTTC
cdr3_length: 15; v_call: TRBV7-9; d_call: .; j_call: TRBJ2-7; cdr3_aa: CASSFVTTGFPEQYF; cdr3_nt: TGTGCCAGCAGCTTTGTGACGACAGGCTTCCCCGAGCAGTACTTC
cdr3_length: 16; v_call: TRBV5-1; d_call: TRBD1; j_call: TRBJ2-1; cdr3_aa: CASSLADRGIYNEQFF; cdr3_nt: TGCGCCAGCAGCTTGGCGGACAGGGGGATCTACAATGAGCAGTTCTTC
cdr3_length: 17; v_call: TRBV7-8; d_call: .; j_call: TRBJ2-4; cdr3_aa: CASSPIGRREAKNIQYF; cdr3_nt: TGTGCCAGCAGCCCCATTGGCAGGAGAGAAGCCAAAAACATTCAGTACTTC
cdr3_length: 13; v_call: TRBV11-2; d_call: .; j_call: TRBJ2-5; cdr3_aa: CASSHPGVETQYF; cdr3_nt: TGTGCCAGCAGCCATCCAGGGGTGGAGACCCAGTACTTC
cdr3_length: 16; v_call: TRBV7-9; d_call: TRBD1; j_call: TRBJ2-5; cdr3_aa: CASSLVGDRGTLSQYF; cdr3_nt: TGTGCCAGCAGCTTAGTCGGAGACAGGGGGACCTTATCTCAGTACTTC
cdr3_length: 13; v_call: TRBV14; d_call: .; j_call: TRBJ2-1; cdr3_aa: CASSQGPLYEQFF; cdr3_nt: TGTGCCAGCAGCCAAGGACCGCTCTATGAGCAGTTCTTC
cdr3_length: 14; v_call: TRBV27; d_call: .; j_call: TRBJ2-1; cdr3_aa: CASSLGLAYNEQFF; cdr3_nt: TGTGCCAGCAGTCTGGGGCTCGCCTACAATGAGCAGTTCTTC
cdr3_length: 17; v_call: TRBV11-2; d_call: TRBD2; j_call: TRBJ2-1; cdr3_aa: CASSLGLAGSSYNEQFF; cdr3_nt: TGTGCCAGCAGCTTAGGACTAGCGGGTAGCTCCTACAATGAGCAGTTCTTC
cdr3_length: 15; v_call: TRBV30; d_call: TRBD1; j_call: TRBJ2-7; cdr3_aa: CAWSVSGQDPYEQYF; cdr3_nt: TGTGCCTGGAGTGTCAGCGGACAGGACCCCTACGAGCAGTACTTC